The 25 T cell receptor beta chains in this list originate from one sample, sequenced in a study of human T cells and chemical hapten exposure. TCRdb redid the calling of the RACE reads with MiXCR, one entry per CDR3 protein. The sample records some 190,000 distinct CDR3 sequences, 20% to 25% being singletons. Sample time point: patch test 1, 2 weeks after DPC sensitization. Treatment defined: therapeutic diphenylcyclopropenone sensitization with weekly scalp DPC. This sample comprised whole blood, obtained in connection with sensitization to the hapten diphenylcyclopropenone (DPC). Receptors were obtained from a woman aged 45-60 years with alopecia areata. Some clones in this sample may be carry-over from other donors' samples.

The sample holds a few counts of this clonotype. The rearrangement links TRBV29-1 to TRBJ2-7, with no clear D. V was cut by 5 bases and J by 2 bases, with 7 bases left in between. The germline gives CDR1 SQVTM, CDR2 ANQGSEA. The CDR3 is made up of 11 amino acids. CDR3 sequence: CSVSTAYEQYF. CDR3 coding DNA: TGCAGCGTTTCTACCGCCTACGAGCAGTACTTC.

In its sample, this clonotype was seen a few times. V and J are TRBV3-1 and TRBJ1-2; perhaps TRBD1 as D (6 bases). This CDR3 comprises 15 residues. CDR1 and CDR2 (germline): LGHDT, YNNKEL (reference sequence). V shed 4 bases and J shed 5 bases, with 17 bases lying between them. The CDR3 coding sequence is TGTGCCAGCAGCCCCCAGCCGAGAGGGGGATATGGCTACACCTTC. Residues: CASSPQPRGGYGYTF.

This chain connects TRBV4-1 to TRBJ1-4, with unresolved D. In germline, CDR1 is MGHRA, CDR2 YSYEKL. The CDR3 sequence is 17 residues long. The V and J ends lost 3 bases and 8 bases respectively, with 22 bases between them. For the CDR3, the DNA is TGCGCCAGCAGCCAGGGGAGCTTTCCCGAAAGTACGGAAAAACTGTTTTTT. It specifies CASSQGSFPESTEKLFF.

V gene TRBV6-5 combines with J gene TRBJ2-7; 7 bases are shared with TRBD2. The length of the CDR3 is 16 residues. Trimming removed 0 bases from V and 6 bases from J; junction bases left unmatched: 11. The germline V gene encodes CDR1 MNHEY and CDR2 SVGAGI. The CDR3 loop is CASSYSKTREEAEQYF. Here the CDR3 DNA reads TGTGCCAGCAGTTACTCGAAAACCCGGGAGGAGGCCGAGCAGTACTTC.

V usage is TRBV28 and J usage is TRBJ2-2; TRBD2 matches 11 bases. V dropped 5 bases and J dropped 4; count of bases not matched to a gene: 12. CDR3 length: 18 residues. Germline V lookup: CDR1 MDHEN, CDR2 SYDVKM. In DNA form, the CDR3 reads TGTGCCAGCAGTCCCCTACTAGGGACTAGCGGTGGCACCGGGGAGCTGTTTTTT. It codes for CASSPLLGTSGGTGELFF.

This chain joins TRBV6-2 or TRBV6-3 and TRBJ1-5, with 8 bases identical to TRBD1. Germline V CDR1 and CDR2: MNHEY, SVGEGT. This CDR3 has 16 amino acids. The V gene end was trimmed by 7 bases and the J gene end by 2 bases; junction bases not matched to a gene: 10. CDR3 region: CASIRADRAGNQPQHF. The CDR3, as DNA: TGTGCCAGCATACGAGCGGACAGGGCGGGCAATCAGCCCCAGCATTTT.

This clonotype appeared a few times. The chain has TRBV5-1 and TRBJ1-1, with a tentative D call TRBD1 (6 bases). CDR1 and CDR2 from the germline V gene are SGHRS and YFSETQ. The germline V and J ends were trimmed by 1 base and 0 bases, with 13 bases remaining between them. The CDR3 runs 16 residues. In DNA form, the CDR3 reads TGCGCCAGCAGCTTGACACGAGGGGGATTGAACACTGAAGCTTTCTTT. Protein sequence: CASSLTRGGLNTEAFF. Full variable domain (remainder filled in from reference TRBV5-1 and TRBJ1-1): KAGVTQTPRYLIKTRGQQVTLSCSPISGHRSVSWYQQTPGQGLQFLFEYFSETQRNKGNFPGRFSGRQFSNSRSEMNVSTLELGDSALYLCASSLTRGGLNTEAFFGQGTRLTVV.

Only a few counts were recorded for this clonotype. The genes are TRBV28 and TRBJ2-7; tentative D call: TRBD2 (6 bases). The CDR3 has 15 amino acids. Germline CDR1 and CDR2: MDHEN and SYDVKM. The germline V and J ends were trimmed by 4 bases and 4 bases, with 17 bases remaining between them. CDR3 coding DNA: TGTGCCAGCAGTTCCAGCCGGAGGGTGAGGTACGAGCAGTACTTC. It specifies CASSSSRRVRYEQYF.

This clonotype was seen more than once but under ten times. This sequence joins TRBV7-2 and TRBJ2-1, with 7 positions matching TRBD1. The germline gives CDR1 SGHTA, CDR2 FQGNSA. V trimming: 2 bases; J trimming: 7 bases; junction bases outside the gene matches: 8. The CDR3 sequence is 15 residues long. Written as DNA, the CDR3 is TGTGCCAGCAGCTTAATAGGGGGCAAGGGGAATGAGCAGTTCTTC. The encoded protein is CASSLIGGKGNEQFF.

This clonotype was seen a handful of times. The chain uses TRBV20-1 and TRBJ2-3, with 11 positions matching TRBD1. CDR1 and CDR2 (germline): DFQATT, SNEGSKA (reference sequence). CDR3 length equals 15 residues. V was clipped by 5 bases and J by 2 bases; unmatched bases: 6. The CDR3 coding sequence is TGCAGTGCTGACGGACAGGGGGCTCACACAGATACGCAGTATTTT. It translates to CSADGQGAHTDTQYF.

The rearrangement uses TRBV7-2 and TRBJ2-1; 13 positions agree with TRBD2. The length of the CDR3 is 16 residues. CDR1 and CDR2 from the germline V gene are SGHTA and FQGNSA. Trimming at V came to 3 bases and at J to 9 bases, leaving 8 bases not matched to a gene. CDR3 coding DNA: TGTGCCAGCAGCTTCTGGACTAGCGGGAGATATGGTGAGCAGTTCTTC. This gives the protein CASSFWTSGRYGEQFF.

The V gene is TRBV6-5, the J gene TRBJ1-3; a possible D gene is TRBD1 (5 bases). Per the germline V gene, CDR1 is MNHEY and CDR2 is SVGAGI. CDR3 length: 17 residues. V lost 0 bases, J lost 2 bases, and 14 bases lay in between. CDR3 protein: CASSYSSPGQTGNTIYF. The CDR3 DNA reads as TGTGCCAGCAGTTACTCGTCTCCAGGGCAGACTGGAAACACCATATATTTT.

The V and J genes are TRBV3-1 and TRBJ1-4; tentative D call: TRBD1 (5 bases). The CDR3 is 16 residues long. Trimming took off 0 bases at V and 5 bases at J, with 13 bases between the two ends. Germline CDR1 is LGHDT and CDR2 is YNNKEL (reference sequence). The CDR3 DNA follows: TGTGCCAGCAGCCAAGATCTGGGGGAGGGGAATGAAAAACTGTTTTTT. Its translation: CASSQDLGEGNEKLFF. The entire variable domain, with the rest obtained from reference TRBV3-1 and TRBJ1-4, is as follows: DTAVSQTPKYLVTQMGNDKSIKCEQNLGHDTMYWYKQDSKKFLKIMFSYNNKELIINETVPNRFSPKSPDKAHLNLHINSLELGDSAVYFCASSQDLGEGNEKLFFGSGTQLSVL.

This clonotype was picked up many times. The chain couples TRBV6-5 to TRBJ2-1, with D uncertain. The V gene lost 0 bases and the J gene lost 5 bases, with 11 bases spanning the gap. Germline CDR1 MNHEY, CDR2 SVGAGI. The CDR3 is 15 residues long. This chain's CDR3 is CASSYSASSDNEQFF. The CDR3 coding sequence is TGTGCCAGCAGTTACTCGGCGTCTTCCGACAATGAGCAGTTCTTC.

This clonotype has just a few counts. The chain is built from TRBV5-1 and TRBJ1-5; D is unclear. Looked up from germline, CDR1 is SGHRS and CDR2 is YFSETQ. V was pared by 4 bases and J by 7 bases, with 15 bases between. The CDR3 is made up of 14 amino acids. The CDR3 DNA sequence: TGCGCCAGCAGCGTCGGGTGGGGAGGCCAGCCCCAGCATTTT. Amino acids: CASSVGWGGQPQHF.

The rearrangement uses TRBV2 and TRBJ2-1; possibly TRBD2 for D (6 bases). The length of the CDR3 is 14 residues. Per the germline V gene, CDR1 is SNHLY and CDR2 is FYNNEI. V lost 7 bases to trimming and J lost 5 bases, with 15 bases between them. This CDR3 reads CASKPGLQNNEQFF. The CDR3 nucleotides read TGTGCCAGCAAACCGGGACTTCAAAACAATGAGCAGTTCTTC.

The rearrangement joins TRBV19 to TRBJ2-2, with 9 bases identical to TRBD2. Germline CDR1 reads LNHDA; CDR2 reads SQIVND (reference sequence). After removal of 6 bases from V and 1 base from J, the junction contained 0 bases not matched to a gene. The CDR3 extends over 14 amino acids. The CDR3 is CASRTSGNTGELFF. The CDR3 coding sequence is TGTGCCAGTAGGACTAGCGGGAACACCGGGGAGCTGTTTTTT.

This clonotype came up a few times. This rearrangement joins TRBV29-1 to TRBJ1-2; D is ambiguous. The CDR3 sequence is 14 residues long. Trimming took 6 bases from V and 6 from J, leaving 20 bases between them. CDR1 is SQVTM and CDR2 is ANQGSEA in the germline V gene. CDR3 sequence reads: CSVDLTGIWDGYTF. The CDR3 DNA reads TGCAGCGTGGACCTGACCGGTATTTGGGATGGCTACACCTTC.

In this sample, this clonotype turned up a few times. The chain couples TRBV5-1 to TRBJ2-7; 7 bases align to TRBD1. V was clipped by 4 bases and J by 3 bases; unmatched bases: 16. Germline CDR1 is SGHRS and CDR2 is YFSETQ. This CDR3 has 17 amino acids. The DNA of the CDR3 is TGCGCCAGCAGCCGAACCCAAACTCGGACAGGAAACTACGAGCAGTACTTC. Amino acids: CASSRTQTRTGNYEQYF.

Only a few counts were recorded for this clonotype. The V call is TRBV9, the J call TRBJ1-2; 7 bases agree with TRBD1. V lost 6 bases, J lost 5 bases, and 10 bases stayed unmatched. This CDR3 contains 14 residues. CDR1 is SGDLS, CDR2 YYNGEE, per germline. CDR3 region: CASTPAGGHYGYTF. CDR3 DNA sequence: TGTGCCAGCACCCCGGCAGGGGGTCATTATGGCTACACCTTC.

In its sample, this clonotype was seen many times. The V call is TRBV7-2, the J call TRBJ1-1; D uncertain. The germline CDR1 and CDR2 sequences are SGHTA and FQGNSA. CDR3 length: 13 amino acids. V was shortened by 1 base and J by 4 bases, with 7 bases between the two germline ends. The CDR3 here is CASSLVRGTEAFF. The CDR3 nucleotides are TGTGCCAGCAGCTTAGTTCGTGGCACTGAAGCTTTCTTT.

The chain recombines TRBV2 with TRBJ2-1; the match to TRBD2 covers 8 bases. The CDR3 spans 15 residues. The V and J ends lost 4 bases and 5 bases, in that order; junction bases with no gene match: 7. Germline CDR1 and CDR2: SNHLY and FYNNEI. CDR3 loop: CASSVSGRADNEQFF. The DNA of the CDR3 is TGTGCCAGCAGTGTTTCCGGGAGGGCCGACAATGAGCAGTTCTTC. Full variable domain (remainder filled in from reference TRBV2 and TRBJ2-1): EPEVTQTPSHQVTQMGQEVILRCVPISNHLYFYWYRQILGQKVEFLVSFYNNEISEKSEIFDDQFSVERPDGSNFTLKIRSTKLEDSAMYFCASSVSGRADNEQFFGPGTRLTVL.

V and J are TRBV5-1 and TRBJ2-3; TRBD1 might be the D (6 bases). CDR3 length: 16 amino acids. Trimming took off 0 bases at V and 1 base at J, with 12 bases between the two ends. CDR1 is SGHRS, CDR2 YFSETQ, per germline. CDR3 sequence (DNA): TGCGCCAGCAGCTTGGAAGGCAGGGGACGCACAGATACGCAGTATTTT. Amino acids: CASSLEGRGRTDTQYF. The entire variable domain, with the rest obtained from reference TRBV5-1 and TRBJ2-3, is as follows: KAGVTQTPRYLIKTRGQQVTLSCSPISGHRSVSWYQQTPGQGLQFLFEYFSETQRNKGNFPGRFSGRQFSNSRSEMNVSTLELGDSALYLCASSLEGRGRTDTQYFGPGTRLTVL.

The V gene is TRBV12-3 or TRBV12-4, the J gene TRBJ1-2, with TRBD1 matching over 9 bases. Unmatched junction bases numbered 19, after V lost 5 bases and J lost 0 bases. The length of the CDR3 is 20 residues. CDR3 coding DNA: TGTGCCAGCAGTAGGATCTACAGGGGGCTAAATTCGGAAGCTAACTATGGCTACACCTTC. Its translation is CASSRIYRGLNSEANYGYTF.

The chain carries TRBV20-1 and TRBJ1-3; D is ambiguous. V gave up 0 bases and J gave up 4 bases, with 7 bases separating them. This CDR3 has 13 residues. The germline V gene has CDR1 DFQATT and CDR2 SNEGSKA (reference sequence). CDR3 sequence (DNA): TGCAGTGCTAGAGATGGAATAGGAAACACCATATATTTT. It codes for CSARDGIGNTIYF.